These T cell receptor beta chains were read from a single sample in a study of beta chain features in type 1 diabetes. Some clones are missing from TCRdb's copy, which holds only in-frame ones; the method was immunoSEQ multiplex PCR. The sample has about 350,000 clones; 15% to 20% are singletons. Material: naive CD4+ T cells from blood. Receptors originate from a woman under 30 in good health. Each CDR3 is given with its conserved first and last residue. The order of the fields is clone size, V gene, CDR3 protein. Only some rows state a clone size, as once, few, many or a class for expanded clones.

- TRBV7-8 CAIGTGFSYEQYF
few TRBV5-4 CASSSSIGGDEQFF
few TRBV18 CASSPLGPGPNQPQHF
few TRBV7-2 CASSISGVPSYEQYF
- TRBV5-4 CASSFSGGPNTEAFF
- TRBV6-5 CASSQRGAYEQYF
- TRBV7-2 CASTGEGNSPLHF
- TRBV29-1 CSVEVGQEGDTQYF
few TRBV7-2 CASSSGQGSYEQYF
- TRBV19 CASSRVPATEAFF
few TRBV19 CASSPRDTKLFF
few TRBV23-1 CASSQSASGINEQFF
- TRBV5-4 CASSLGGGSVQYF
few TRBV5-4 CASSLDRAGELFF
- TRBV10-3 CAISPGLAEPYEQYF
few TRBV28 CASRPVSSYEQYF
- TRBV19 CASSNRQGTGNTEAFF
- TRBV6-1 CASSEYSFDEAFF
- TRBV6-1 CASSDHNYGYTF
- TRBV7-8 CASSSFPGLANTQYF
- TRBV19 CASSLRTDPYEQYF
- TRBV30 CAGTGTGGYEQYF
- TRBV4-3 CASSQVGGSYNEQFF
- TRBV2 CASSSDRSTDTQYF
- TRBV27 CASSERGGSYEQYF
few TRBV29-1 CSVTGAPEAFF
- TRBV29-1 CSVVDPLSREQYF
few TRBV5-1 CASSYGTDPTQYF
- TRBV9 CASSVRERVHNEQFF
few TRBV13 CASSSDRGQGRSYEQYF
- TRBV7-9 CASSLAAGAYNEQFF
few TRBV29-1 CSVRTQGAGNTIYF
few TRBV7-2 CASSPRGFDQPQHF
- TRBV9 CASSVGGWETQYF
few TRBV6-1 CASSEVADKEQYF
- TRBV30 CAWSPGGTEAFF
few TRBV7-9 CASSLVPGTAGNNEQFF
- TRBV14 CASSQDFNTGELFF
- TRBV5-1 CASSFSGGDNEQFF
few TRBV28 CASSLFRGTYEQYF
- TRBV7-9 CASSNRERGSYEQYF
- TRBV11-2 CASSPFLSSYEQYF
- TRBV30 CAWSVTGVGGELFF
- TRBV7-9 CASSSPGLRGNQPQHF
few TRBV5-1 CASSQGLSTGELFF
few TRBV7-9 CASSGYRGRGPTDTGELFF
- TRBV6-5 CASRLPGQGNTIYF
few TRBV7-9 CASQESRTGRGVMDGYTF